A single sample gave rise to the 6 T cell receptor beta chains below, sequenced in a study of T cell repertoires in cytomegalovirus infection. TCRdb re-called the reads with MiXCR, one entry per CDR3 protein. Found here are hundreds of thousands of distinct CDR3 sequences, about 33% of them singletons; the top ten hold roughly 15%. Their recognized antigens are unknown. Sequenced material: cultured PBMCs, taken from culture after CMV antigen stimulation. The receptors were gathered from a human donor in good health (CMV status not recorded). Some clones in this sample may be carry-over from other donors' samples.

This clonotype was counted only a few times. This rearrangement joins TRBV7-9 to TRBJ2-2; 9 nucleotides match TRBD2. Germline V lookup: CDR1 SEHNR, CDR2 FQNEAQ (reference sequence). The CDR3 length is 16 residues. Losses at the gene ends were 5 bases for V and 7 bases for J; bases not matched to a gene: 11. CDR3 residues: CASSRTPAGGHGELFF. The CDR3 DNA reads TGTGCCAGCAGCCGTACGCCAGCGGGAGGTCACGGGGAGCTGTTTTTT.

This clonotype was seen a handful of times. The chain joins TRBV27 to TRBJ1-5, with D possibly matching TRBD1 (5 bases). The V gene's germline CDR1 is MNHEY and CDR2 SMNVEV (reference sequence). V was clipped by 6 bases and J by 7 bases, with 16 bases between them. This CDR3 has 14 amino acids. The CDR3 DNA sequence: TGTGCCAGCAGCCTACGGGGGAATTCACAGCCCCAGCATTTT. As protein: CASSLRGNSQPQHF.

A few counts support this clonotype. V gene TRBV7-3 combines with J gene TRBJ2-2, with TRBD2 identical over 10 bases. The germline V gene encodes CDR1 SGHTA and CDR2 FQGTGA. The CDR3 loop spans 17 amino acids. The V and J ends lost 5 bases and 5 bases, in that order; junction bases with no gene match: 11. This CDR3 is CASSQLSTSGATGELFF. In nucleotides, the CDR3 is TGTGCCAGCAGCCAACTATCCACTAGCGGGGCTACCGGGGAGCTGTTTTTT.

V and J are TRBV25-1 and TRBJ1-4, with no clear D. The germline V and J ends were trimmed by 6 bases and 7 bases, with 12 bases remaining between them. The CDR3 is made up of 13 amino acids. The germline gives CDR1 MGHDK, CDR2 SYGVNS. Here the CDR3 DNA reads TGTGCCAGCAGGCGCAGGACGGGTGAAAAACTGTTTTTT. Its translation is CASRRRTGEKLFF. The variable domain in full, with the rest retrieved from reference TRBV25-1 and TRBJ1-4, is EADIYQTPRYLVIGTGKKITLECSQTMGHDKMYWYQQDPGMELHLIHYSYGVNSTEKGDLSSESTVSRIRTEHFPLTLESARPSHTSQYLCASRRRTGEKLFFGSGTQLSVL.

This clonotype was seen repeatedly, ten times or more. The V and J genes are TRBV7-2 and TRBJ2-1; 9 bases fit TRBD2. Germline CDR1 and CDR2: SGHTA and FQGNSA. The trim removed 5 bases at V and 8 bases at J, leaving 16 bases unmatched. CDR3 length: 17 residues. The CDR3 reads CASSPSLVAGVKDEQFF. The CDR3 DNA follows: TGTGCCAGCAGCCCCTCCTTAGTAGCGGGAGTGAAGGATGAGCAGTTCTTC.

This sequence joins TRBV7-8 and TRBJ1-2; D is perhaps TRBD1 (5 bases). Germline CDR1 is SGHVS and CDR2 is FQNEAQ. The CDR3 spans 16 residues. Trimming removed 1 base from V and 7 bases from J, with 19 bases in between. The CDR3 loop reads CASSLEGSFGTAGYTF. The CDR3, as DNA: TGTGCCAGCAGCTTAGAAGGGAGCTTTGGGACGGCTGGCTACACCTTC.